The rows below give T cell receptor beta chains drawn from one sample of a study of T-cell reconstitution after alpha-beta-depleted transplantation in children. MiXCR, applied by TCRdb to the PCR reads, yields one record per CDR3 protein. The sample lists roughly 490,000 distinct CDR3 sequences, about an eighth seen once, with 12% to 15% in the top ten. This specimen was PBMCs, mostly from graft donor cells, taken 180 days after TCRalphabeta/CD19-depleted stem cell transplant. These receptors all stem from a female patient aged 2-9 years who had a stem cell transplant for aplastic anemia, so the T cells may come from the graft donor. Each CDR3 is given with its conserved first and last residue. Fields, in order: clone size, CDR3 length, J gene, V gene, D gene, CDR3 protein, CDR3 DNA. D genes are given only for firm matches. Not all rows give a size; the values are once, few, many and, for expanded clones, a class.

size: NA; length: 16; J: TRBJ2-7; V: TRBV7-6; D: NA; CDR3: CASSARPGLNSYEQYF; DNA: TGTGCCAGCAGCGCGCGACCGGGACTGAACTCCTACGAGCAGTACTTC
size: many; length: 14; J: TRBJ2-5; V: TRBV3-1; D: NA; CDR3: CASSATWYQETQYF; DNA: TGTGCCAGCAGCGCCACCTGGTACCAAGAGACCCAGTACTTC
size: NA; length: 14; J: TRBJ1-1; V: TRBV7-6; D: NA; CDR3: CASSFGVAGTEAFF; DNA: TGTGCCAGCAGCTTCGGGGTTGCAGGGACTGAAGCTTTCTTT
size: NA; length: 15; J: TRBJ2-3; V: TRBV20-1; D: TRBD2; CDR3: CSARDSGSSTGTQYF; DNA: TGCAGTGCTAGAGATAGCGGGAGCAGCACGGGTACGCAGTATTTT
size: few; length: 15; J: TRBJ2-5; V: TRBV2; D: NA; CDR3: CASSEAGLPLWGQYF; DNA: TGTGCCAGCAGTGAGGCTGGACTCCCCTTATGGGGCCAGTACTTC
size: few; length: 15; J: TRBJ2-1; V: TRBV5-1; D: NA; CDR3: CASSSGREPYNEQFF; DNA: TGCGCCAGCAGCAGTGGACGGGAGCCCTACAATGAGCAGTTCTTC
size: NA; length: 15; J: TRBJ2-5; V: TRBV7-8; D: TRBD2; CDR3: CASSLGGGIQETQYF; DNA: TGTGCCAGCAGCTTAGGCGGGGGGATACAAGAGACCCAGTACTTC
size: many; length: 17; J: TRBJ2-3; V: TRBV5-8; D: NA; CDR3: CASIPRAPGASTDTQYF; DNA: TGTGCCAGCATCCCACGCGCTCCAGGAGCTAGCACAGATACGCAGTATTTT
size: NA; length: 15; J: TRBJ1-6; V: TRBV27; D: TRBD1; CDR3: CASSPQTGIGSPLHF; DNA: TGTGCCAGCAGTCCCCAGACAGGGATAGGTTCACCCCTCCACTTT
size: few; length: 16; J: TRBJ2-1; V: TRBV19; D: NA; CDR3: CASSIEGLNSYNEQFF; DNA: TGTGCCAGTAGTATAGAAGGGCTGAACTCCTACAATGAGCAGTTCTTC
size: NA; length: 14; J: TRBJ1-4; V: TRBV20-1; D: NA; CDR3: CSARDWAENEKLFF; DNA: TGCAGTGCTAGAGATTGGGCCGAGAATGAAAAACTGTTTTTT
size: many; length: 15; J: TRBJ1-4; V: TRBV5-1; D: NA; CDR3: CASSSQSGSNEKLFF; DNA: TGCGCCAGCAGCTCCCAGTCCGGCTCTAATGAAAAACTGTTTTTT
size: NA; length: 13; J: TRBJ2-5; V: TRBV5-1; D: NA; CDR3: CASSLKGEETQYF; DNA: TGCGCCAGCAGCTTGAAAGGAGAGGAGACCCAGTACTTC
size: many; length: 14; J: TRBJ1-1; V: TRBV2; D: NA; CDR3: CASSETRLNTEAFF; DNA: TGTGCCAGCAGTGAGACAAGACTGAACACTGAAGCTTTCTTT
size: few; length: 14; J: TRBJ2-7; V: TRBV18; D: TRBD1; CDR3: CASSPRQGAGEQYF; DNA: TGTGCCAGCTCACCAAGACAGGGGGCCGGCGAGCAGTACTTC
size: NA; length: 17; J: TRBJ2-7; V: TRBV7-9; D: TRBD2; CDR3: CASSLGEELAGDNEQYF; DNA: TGTGCCAGCAGCTTAGGTGAGGAACTAGCGGGAGACAACGAGCAGTACTTC
size: few; length: 17; J: TRBJ2-5; V: TRBV5-1; D: TRBD1; CDR3: CASSLGIRGPLQETQYF; DNA: TGCGCCAGCAGCTTGGGAATAAGGGGGCCACTGCAAGAGACCCAGTACTTC
size: NA; length: 11; J: TRBJ1-3; V: TRBV5-4; D: NA; CDR3: CATAVGDTIYF; DNA: TGTGCCACCGCCGTGGGGGACACCATATATTTT
size: NA; length: 16; J: TRBJ2-3; V: TRBV7-9; D: TRBD2; CDR3: CASSAGTSGMTDTQYF; DNA: TGTGCCAGCAGCGCGGGGACTAGCGGTATGACGGATACGCAGTATTTT
size: NA; length: 12; J: TRBJ2-1; V: TRBV12-3/TRBV12-4; D: NA; CDR3: CASSLESNEQFF; DNA: TGTGCCAGCAGTTTAGAGAGCAATGAGCAGTTCTTC
size: few; length: 14; J: TRBJ2-7; V: TRBV20-1; D: TRBD2; CDR3: CSARVGSGGYEQYF; DNA: TGCAGTGCTAGAGTTGGTAGCGGGGGGTACGAGCAGTACTTC
size: few; length: 14; J: TRBJ2-3; V: TRBV20-1; D: NA; CDR3: CSAQDRSRTDTQYF; DNA: TGCAGTGCACAAGACAGGAGCCGCACAGATACGCAGTATTTT
size: NA; length: 18; J: TRBJ2-1; V: TRBV12-3/TRBV12-4; D: NA; CDR3: CASSPGVGGLLASDEQFF; DNA: TGTGCCAGCAGTCCAGGGGTCGGGGGCCTTCTGGCATCTGATGAGCAGTTCTTC
size: few; length: 16; J: TRBJ2-1; V: TRBV19; D: TRBD1; CDR3: CASSPKWGQTYNEQFF; DNA: TGTGCCAGTAGTCCAAAATGGGGACAGACGTACAATGAGCAGTTCTTC
size: few; length: 13; J: TRBJ2-1; V: TRBV27; D: NA; CDR3: CASSEGAYNEQFF; DNA: TGTGCCAGCAGCGAGGGAGCCTACAATGAGCAGTTCTTC
size: few; length: 15; J: TRBJ1-4; V: TRBV7-9; D: NA; CDR3: CASSTGKLGGEKLFF; DNA: TGTGCCAGCAGCACTGGCAAGCTCGGGGGCGAAAAACTGTTTTTT
size: few; length: 11; J: TRBJ1-2; V: TRBV11-2; D: NA; CDR3: CASSYLYGYTF; DNA: TGTGCCAGCAGCTACCTTTACGGCTACACCTTC
size: few; length: 17; J: TRBJ2-2; V: TRBV5-1; D: TRBD2; CDR3: CASSLTSGTSNTGELFF; DNA: TGCGCCAGCAGCCTGACTAGCGGGACCTCGAACACCGGGGAGCTGTTTTTT
size: NA; length: 16; J: TRBJ1-1; V: TRBV7-9; D: NA; CDR3: CASSFGVLGRNTEAFF; DNA: TGTGCCAGCAGCTTCGGGGTGTTGGGTAGGAACACTGAAGCTTTCTTT
size: many; length: 16; J: TRBJ2-1; V: TRBV20-1; D: TRBD2; CDR3: CSARDQAGGSYNEQFF; DNA: TGCAGTGCTAGAGATCAGGCGGGAGGATCCTACAATGAGCAGTTCTTC
size: many; length: 16; J: TRBJ2-1; V: TRBV4-2; D: TRBD2; CDR3: CASSQVSSGSYNEQFF; DNA: TGTGCCAGCAGCCAAGTGTCTAGCGGTTCCTACAATGAGCAGTTCTTC
size: few; length: 17; J: TRBJ2-5; V: TRBV6-1; D: TRBD2; CDR3: CASRGGAGVGFGETQYF; DNA: TGTGCCAGCAGGGGAGGAGCGGGAGTGGGGTTTGGAGAGACCCAGTACTTC
size: many; length: 16; J: TRBJ2-1; V: TRBV5-1; D: TRBD2; CDR3: CASSVPGLAGSDEQFF; DNA: TGCGCCAGCAGCGTACCGGGACTAGCAGGTTCAGATGAGCAGTTCTTC
size: few; length: 17; J: TRBJ2-3; V: TRBV5-1; D: TRBD2; CDR3: CASSFGTSGRAIDTQYF; DNA: TGCGCCAGCAGCTTCGGGACTAGCGGGAGGGCCATAGATACGCAGTATTTT
size: NA; length: 13; J: TRBJ1-1; V: TRBV20-1; D: NA; CDR3: CSARGLGDAEAFF; DNA: TGCAGTGCTAGAGGCCTCGGAGACGCTGAAGCTTTCTTT
size: NA; length: 17; J: TRBJ2-2; V: TRBV11-2; D: NA; CDR3: CASSLGYRKVATGELFF; DNA: TGTGCCAGCAGCTTAGGGTACCGAAAGGTGGCCACCGGGGAGCTGTTTTTT
size: NA; length: 13; J: TRBJ2-2; V: TRBV14; D: NA; CDR3: CASNGQYTGELFF; DNA: TGTGCCAGCAACGGACAGTACACCGGGGAGCTGTTTTTT
size: many; length: 14; J: TRBJ1-5; V: TRBV5-6; D: NA; CDR3: CASSFQGSNQPQHF; DNA: TGTGCCAGCAGCTTCCAGGGAAGCAATCAGCCCCAGCATTTT
size: NA; length: 17; J: TRBJ1-6; V: TRBV7-2; D: NA; CDR3: CASSSSQRAGDNSPLHF; DNA: TGTGCCAGCAGCTCGAGTCAGAGGGCTGGGGATAATTCACCCCTCCACTTT
size: NA; length: 16; J: TRBJ2-2; V: TRBV10-3; D: TRBD1; CDR3: CAISETGQVWSGELFF; DNA: TGTGCCATCAGTGAGACGGGACAGGTTTGGTCCGGGGAGCTGTTTTTT
size: few; length: 14; J: TRBJ2-3; V: TRBV29-1; D: NA; CDR3: CSVQGRGETDTQYF; DNA: TGCAGCGTTCAGGGCAGGGGGGAGACAGATACGCAGTATTTT
size: few; length: 14; J: TRBJ2-5; V: TRBV7-2; D: TRBD2; CDR3: CASSSGLTKETQYF; DNA: TGTGCCAGCAGCTCGGGACTAACCAAAGAGACCCAGTACTTC
size: few; length: 15; J: TRBJ2-5; V: TRBV12-3/TRBV12-4; D: TRBD2; CDR3: CASSLSASGTETQYF; DNA: TGTGCCAGCAGTTTATCGGCTAGCGGGACAGAGACCCAGTACTTC
size: many; length: 14; J: TRBJ1-3; V: TRBV7-2; D: NA; CDR3: CASSPSTGGNTIYF; DNA: TGTGCCAGCAGCCCCTCGACGGGAGGAAACACCATATATTTT
size: few; length: 15; J: TRBJ2-7; V: TRBV12-3/TRBV12-4; D: NA; CDR3: CASRTKQGRSYEQYF; DNA: TGTGCCAGCAGGACAAAACAAGGCAGGTCCTACGAGCAGTACTTC
size: NA; length: 14; J: TRBJ1-2; V: TRBV6-1; D: NA; CDR3: CASSEADLGSGYTF; DNA: TGTGCCAGCAGTGAAGCTGACCTAGGCTCTGGCTACACCTTC
size: few; length: 16; J: TRBJ2-2; V: TRBV12-5; D: NA; CDR3: CASGLFGPERRGELFF; DNA: TGTGCTAGTGGTTTGTTTGGGCCCGAAAGGAGAGGGGAGCTGTTTTTT
size: NA; length: 13; J: TRBJ1-1; V: TRBV30; D: NA; CDR3: CAWSNPQGTEAFF; DNA: TGTGCCTGGAGTAACCCACAGGGCACTGAAGCTTTCTTT
size: NA; length: 11; J: TRBJ2-7; V: TRBV29-1; D: NA; CDR3: CSTSSGYEQYF; DNA: TGCAGCACATCGTCGGGGTACGAGCAGTACTTC